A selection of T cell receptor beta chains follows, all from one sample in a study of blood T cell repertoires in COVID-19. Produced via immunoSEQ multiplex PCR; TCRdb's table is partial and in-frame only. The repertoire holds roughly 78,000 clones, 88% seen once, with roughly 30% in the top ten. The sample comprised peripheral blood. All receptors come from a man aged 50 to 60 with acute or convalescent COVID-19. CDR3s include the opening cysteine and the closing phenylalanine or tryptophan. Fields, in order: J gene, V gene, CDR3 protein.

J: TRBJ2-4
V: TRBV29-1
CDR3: CSVEKGNYDKNIQYF

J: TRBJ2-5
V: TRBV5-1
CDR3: CASSSGQGGETQYF

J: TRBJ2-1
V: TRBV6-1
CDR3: CASSESGGAGGGNEQFF

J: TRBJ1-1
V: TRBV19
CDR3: CASSIDYGSPRGKAFF

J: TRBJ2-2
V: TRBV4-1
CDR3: CASSSRGNTGELFF

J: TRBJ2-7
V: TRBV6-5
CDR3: CASSYSAGESYEQYF

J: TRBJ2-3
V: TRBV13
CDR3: CASRLGFGGASTDTQYF

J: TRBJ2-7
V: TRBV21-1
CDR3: CAKTAGSEQYF

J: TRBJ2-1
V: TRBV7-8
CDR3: CASSPQRGALSSYNEQFF

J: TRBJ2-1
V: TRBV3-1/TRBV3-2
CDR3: CASRLGGGYEQFF

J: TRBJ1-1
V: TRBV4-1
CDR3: CASSQDNRGRRTEAFF

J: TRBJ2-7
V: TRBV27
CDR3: CASSSPGDSYEQYF

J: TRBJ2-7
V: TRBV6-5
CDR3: CASSKASGHLYEQYF

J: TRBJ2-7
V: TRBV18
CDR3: CASSPGAGVSYEQYF

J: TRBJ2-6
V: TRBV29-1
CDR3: CSVERSGGGEAGANVLTF

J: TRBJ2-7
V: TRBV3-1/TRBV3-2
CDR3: CASSLNAYEQYF

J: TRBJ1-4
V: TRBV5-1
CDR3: CASSLAGRQGEKLFF

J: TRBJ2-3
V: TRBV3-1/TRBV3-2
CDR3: CASSQGPTSSDTQYF

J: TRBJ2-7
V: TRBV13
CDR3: CASSWTDRGAEQYF

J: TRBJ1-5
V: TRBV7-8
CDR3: CASSLAGQNNQPQHF

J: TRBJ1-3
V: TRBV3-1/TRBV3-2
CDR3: CASSQVQQGIGGNTIYF

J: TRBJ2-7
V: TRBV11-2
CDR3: CASSLGRFEQYF

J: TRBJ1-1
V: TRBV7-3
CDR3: CASSPTGGTEAFF

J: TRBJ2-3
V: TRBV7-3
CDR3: CASSLTTSAAQYF

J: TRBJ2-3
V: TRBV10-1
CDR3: CASSSGGTLTDTQYF

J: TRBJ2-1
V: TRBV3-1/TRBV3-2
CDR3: CASSQNTGGLAVEQFF

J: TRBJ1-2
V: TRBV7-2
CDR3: CASSDSGQGYYGYTF

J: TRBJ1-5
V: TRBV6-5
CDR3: CASSNTGVGNQPQHF

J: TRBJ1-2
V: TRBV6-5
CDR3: CASTPGTGSFGYTF

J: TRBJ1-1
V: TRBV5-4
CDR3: CANSLPGTANTEAFF

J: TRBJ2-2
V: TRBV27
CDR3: CASSDRAKVPGELFF

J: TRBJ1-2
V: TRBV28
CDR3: CASSYRGYGYTF

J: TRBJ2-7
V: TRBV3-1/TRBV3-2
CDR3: CASSLSSGGSYEQYF

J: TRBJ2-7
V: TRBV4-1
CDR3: CASSLGQGAREQYF

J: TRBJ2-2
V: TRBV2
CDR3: CASSGQGASVGELFF

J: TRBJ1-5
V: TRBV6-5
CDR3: CASSYSWSQPQHF

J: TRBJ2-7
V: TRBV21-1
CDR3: CASSKPTGAYEQYF

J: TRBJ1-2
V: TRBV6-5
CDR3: CASSYSFQSRYGYTF

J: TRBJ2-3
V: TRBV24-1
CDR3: CATSDPIAGGPDTQYF

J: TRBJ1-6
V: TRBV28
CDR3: CASSLQGAWNSPLHF

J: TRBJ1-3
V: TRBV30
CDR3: CAGDTQLNTIYF

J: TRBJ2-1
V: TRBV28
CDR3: CASSRGGRSYNEQFF

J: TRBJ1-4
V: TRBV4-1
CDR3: CASSREEGEKLFF

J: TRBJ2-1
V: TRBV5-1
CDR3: CASSPGLAIGDEQFF

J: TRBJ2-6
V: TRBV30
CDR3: CAFLSGANVLTF

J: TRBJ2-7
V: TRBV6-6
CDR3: CASNPRQVFYEQYF

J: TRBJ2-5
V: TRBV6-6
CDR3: CASSYTLQGLRETQYF

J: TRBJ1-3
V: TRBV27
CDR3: CASSPTGSRRSGNTIYF

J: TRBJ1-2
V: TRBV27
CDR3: CASSRNAPGGGYGYTF

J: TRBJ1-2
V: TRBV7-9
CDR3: CASSLGTGINYGYTF

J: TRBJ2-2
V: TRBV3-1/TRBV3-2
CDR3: CASSPQGRELFF

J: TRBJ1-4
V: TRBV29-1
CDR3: CSVEGTGINEKLFF

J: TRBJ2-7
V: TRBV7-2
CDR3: CASSPDGLSYEQYF